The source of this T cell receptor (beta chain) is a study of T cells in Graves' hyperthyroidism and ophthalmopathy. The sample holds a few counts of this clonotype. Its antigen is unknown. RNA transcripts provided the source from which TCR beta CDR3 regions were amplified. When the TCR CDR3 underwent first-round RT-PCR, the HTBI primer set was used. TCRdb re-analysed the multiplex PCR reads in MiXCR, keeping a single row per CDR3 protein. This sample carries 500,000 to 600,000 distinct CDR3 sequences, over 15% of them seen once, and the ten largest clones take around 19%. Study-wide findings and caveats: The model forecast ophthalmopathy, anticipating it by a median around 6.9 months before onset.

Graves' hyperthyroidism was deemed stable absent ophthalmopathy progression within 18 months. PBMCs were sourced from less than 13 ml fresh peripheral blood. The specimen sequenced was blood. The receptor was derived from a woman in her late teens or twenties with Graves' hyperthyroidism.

CDR3 nucleotide sequence: TGTGCCACCAGTGATTTGCAGGGAACAGATACGCAGTATTTT. The encoded protein is CATSDLQGTDTQYF. J is TRBJ2-3 and V is TRBV24-1; possible D gene TRBD1, 5 bases. Trimming pared 0 bases from V and 3 bases from J, leaving 6 bases between. This CDR3 contains 14 residues. Germline V gene data show CDR1 as KGHDR and CDR2 as SFDVKD.